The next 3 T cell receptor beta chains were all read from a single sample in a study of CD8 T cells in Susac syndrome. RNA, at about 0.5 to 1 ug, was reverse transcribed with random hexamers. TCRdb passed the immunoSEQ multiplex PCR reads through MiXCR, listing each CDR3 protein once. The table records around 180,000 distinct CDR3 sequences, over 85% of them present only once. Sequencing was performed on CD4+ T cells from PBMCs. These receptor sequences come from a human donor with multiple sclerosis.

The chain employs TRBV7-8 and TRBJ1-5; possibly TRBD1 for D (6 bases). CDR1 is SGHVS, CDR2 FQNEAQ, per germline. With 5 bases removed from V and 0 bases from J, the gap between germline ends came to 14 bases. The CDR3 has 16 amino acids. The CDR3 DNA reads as TGTGCCAGCAGCCCCTTAGACAGGACTAGCAATCAGCCCCAGCATTTT. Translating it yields CASSPLDRTSNQPQHF.

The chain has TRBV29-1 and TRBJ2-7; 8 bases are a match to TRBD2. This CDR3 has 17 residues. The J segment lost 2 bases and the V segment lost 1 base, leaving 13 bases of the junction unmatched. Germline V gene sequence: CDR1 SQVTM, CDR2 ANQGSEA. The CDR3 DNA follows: TGCAGCGTTGAAGTACTCCTGATAAGCGGGGGAACCTACGAGCAGTACTTC. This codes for CSVEVLLISGGTYEQYF.

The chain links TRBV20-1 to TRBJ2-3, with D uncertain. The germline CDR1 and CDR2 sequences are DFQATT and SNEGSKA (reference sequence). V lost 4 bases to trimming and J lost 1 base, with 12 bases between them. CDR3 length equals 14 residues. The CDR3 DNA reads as TGCAGTGCTACCCCCGGAGCTGGCACAGATACGCAGTATTTT. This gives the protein CSATPGAGTDTQYF.